The following is a T cell receptor (beta chain) sequence with its context. The sample comes from a study of blood T cell repertoires in COVID-19. Per the study methods: Nucleated cell counts were estimated from reference gene primer amplification. Clones were sequenced by immunoSEQ multiplex PCR, and TCRdb holds only the in-frame ones, with some missing. V and J calls and clone size come straight from that table; D and trimming were deduced from the DNA. The sample carries under 450,000 clones, 87% recorded once. In germline, CDR1 is MNHEY, CDR2 SMNVEV (reference sequence). The length of the CDR3 is 16 residues. The V gene lost 3 bases and the J gene lost 2 bases, with 14 bases spanning the gap.

The sequence was collected from a man aged 25 to 40 who had recovered from COVID-19. The sequenced material came from PBMCs or T cells enriched from blood (not recorded which). This chain joins TRBV27 and TRBJ1-5, with D unclear. CDR3 nucleotide sequence: TGTGCCAGCAGTTTTTCACCCTTCACACGCAATCAGCCCCAGCATTTT. It yields the protein CASSFSPFTRNQPQHF.